These 19 T cell receptor beta chains originate from one sample sequenced in a study of T cell responses to AZD1222 COVID-19 vaccine. TCRdb keeps only in-frame clones here, not all; method: immunoSEQ multiplex PCR. The table lists 110,000 to 150,000 clones, just over 90% of them singletons. The sequencing here drew on peripheral blood, taken on day 0 of AZD1222 vaccination. These receptor sequences come from an adult in good health.

The sample holds one count of this clone. The V gene is TRBV20-1, the J gene TRBJ2-1, with 9 bases fitting TRBD2. Trimming at V came to 3 bases and at J to 2 bases, leaving 5 bases not matched to a gene. The CDR3 length is 15 residues. Germline loops: CDR1 DFQATT, CDR2 SNEGSKA (reference sequence). In nucleotides, the CDR3 is TGCAGTGCTAGTGATAGCGGGAGCCCCTACAATGAGCAGTTCTTC. Residues: CSASDSGSPYNEQFF.

This chain links TRBV15 with TRBJ1-4; no clear D gene. Germline-derived CDR1 and CDR2 are LNHNV and YYDKDF (reference sequence). Deletions cut 5 bases from V and 3 bases from J, with 13 bases between. The CDR3 extends over 15 amino acids. CDR3 loop: CATSQNGQPNEKLFF. The CDR3 DNA reads TGTGCCACCAGCCAAAACGGGCAGCCTAATGAAAAACTGTTTTTT.

The chain joins TRBV4-1 to TRBJ1-1, with D hard to call. The V gene's germline CDR1 is MGHRA and CDR2 YSYEKL. The CDR3 has 15 amino acids. Trimming took 2 bases from V and 3 from J, leaving 13 bases between them. For the CDR3, the DNA is TGCGCCAGCAGCCAATTAAGGTATTATGACACTGAAGCTTTCTTT. It is translated as CASSQLRYYDTEAFF.

The chain combines TRBV5-4 with TRBJ2-3; D is ambiguous. V lost 3 bases, J lost 4 bases, and 9 bases lay in between. Germline loops: CDR1 SGHNT, CDR2 YYREEE (reference sequence). The CDR3 spans 13 residues. This CDR3 is CASSYDPPDTQYF. CDR3 nucleotides: TGTGCCAGCAGCTACGACCCCCCAGATACGCAGTATTTT. The full variable domain, with the rest looked up from reference TRBV5-4 and TRBJ2-3, is ETGVTQSPTHLIKTRGQQVTLRCSSQSGHNTVSWYQQALGQGPQFIFQYYREEENGRGNFPPRFSGLQFPNYSSELNVNALELDDSALYLCASSYDPPDTQYFGPGTRLTVL.

The chain carries TRBV4-2 and TRBJ2-5; 8 nucleotides agree with TRBD1. Germline CDR1 reads LGHNA; CDR2 reads YNFKEQ. The CDR3 loop spans 15 amino acids. The V segment lost 4 bases and the J segment 5 bases; nucleotides outside the gene matches: 9. As DNA, the CDR3 is TGTGCCAGCAGCCTAAGGGGGCCAGGGGGCGAGACCCAGTACTTC. Amino acid sequence: CASSLRGPGGETQYF.

J is TRBJ2-2 and V is TRBV2; 10 positions agree with TRBD2. The CDR3 sequence is 15 residues long. Germline trimming cut 6 bases from V and 3 bases from J; bases unmatched to any gene: 4. Per the germline V gene, CDR1 is SNHLY and CDR2 is FYNNEI. This CDR3 is CASSGGLADTGELFF. The CDR3 bases are TGTGCCAGCAGCGGCGGACTAGCGGACACCGGGGAGCTGTTTTTT.

This chain uses TRBV3-1 (or the pseudogene TRBV3-2) with TRBJ1-2; a possible D gene is TRBD1 (5 bases). Germline V gene sequence: CDR1 LGHDT, CDR2 YNNKEL (reference sequence). V lost 3 bases and J lost 8, with 10 bases in between. The CDR3 has 12 residues. The CDR3 bases are TGTGCCAGCAGCCAGGGGCGGCTCGGCTACACCTTC. As protein: CASSQGRLGYTF.

This clone was counted once. The chain combines TRBV5-1 with TRBJ2-7; the D gene is possibly TRBD2 (5 bases). Trimming shortened V by 0 bases and J by 4 bases, and 11 bases separated the two germline ends. CDR1 is SGHRS and CDR2 is YFSETQ in the germline V gene. The CDR3 is 14 residues long. The CDR3 reads CASSLVGRGYEQYF. The CDR3, as DNA: TGCGCCAGCAGCTTGGTAGGGAGAGGATACGAGCAGTACTTC.

The chain joins TRBV4-3 to TRBJ2-1, with 9 bases matching TRBD2. The CDR3 contains 16 residues. V trimming: 4 bases; J trimming: 0 bases; junction bases outside the gene matches: 4. The germline gives CDR1 LGHNA, CDR2 YSLEER. The CDR3, as DNA: TGCGCCAGCAGCCGATTACTAGCGGGCTCCTACAATGAGCAGTTCTTC. Translation gives CASSRLLAGSYNEQFF.

CDR3 in amino acids: CASSQGAGTGELFF. The CDR3 DNA sequence: TGTGCCAGCAGCCAGGGGGCGGGCACCGGGGAGCTGTTTTTT. V usage is TRBV7-2 and J usage is TRBJ2-2; 8 nucleotides line up with TRBD1. From germline, CDR1 is SGHTA and CDR2 FQGNSA. CDR3 size: 14 residues. Trimming at V came to 5 bases and at J to 4 bases, leaving 3 bases not matched to a gene.

The chain uses TRBV18 and TRBJ2-7; D could derive from TRBD1 or TRBD2 (5 bases each). Trimming removed 6 bases at V and 2 bases at J, with 11 bases between. The CDR3 has 13 residues. Germline loops: CDR1 KGHSH, CDR2 LQKENI. The CDR3 DNA reads as TGTGCCAGCTCCGCAAGGGGACCCTACGAGCAGTACTTC. It is translated as CASSARGPYEQYF.

The chain is built from TRBV6-5 and TRBJ1-6; 7 nucleotides line up with TRBD1. Trimming removed 5 bases from V and 8 bases from J; junction bases left unmatched: 9. This CDR3 has 15 amino acids. The V gene's germline CDR1 is MNHEY and CDR2 SVGAGI. The chain's CDR3 is CASSQTTGIDSPLHF. The CDR3, as DNA: TGTGCCAGCAGTCAAACGACAGGGATTGATTCACCCCTCCACTTT.

In regard to this clone: The sample has other DNA sequences that encode this CDR3 too. The chain recombines TRBV4-3 with TRBJ1-1; no clear D gene. Per the germline V gene, CDR1 is LGHNA and CDR2 is YSLEER. The V end was cut by 1 base, the J end by 1 base, with 7 bases between. The CDR3 sequence is 14 residues long. CDR3 bases: TGCGCCAGCAGCCAAGTTTCTCAGAACACTGAAGCTTTCTTT. Protein sequence: CASSQVSQNTEAFF.

Remarks on this clone: A junction end diverges from the germline sequence, so it may reflect a read error. The CDR3 coding sequence is TGTGCTAGCAGCCCGCGGTGGGGGTTCCAAGAGACCCAGTACTTC. Its translation is CASSPRWGFQETQYF. V and J are TRBV7-7 and TRBJ2-5; D possibly uses TRBD1 or TRBD2 (5 bases each). CDR1 is SSHAT and CDR2 is FNYEAQ in the germline V gene (reference sequence). CDR3 length: 15 residues.

The rearrangement uses TRBV10-1 and TRBJ2-3; TRBD1 aligns across 7 bases. CDR1 is WNHNN and CDR2 is SYGVQD in the germline V gene (reference sequence). This CDR3 is built from 18 residues. The V segment lost 2 bases and the J segment 0 bases; nucleotides outside the gene matches: 11. The CDR3 region has the DNA TGCGCCAGCAGTGAGATGACCGGACAGGACATTAGCACAGATACGCAGTATTTT. It encodes CASSEMTGQDISTDTQYF.

The chain couples TRBV3-1 (or the pseudogene TRBV3-2) to TRBJ1-5, with D possibly matching TRBD1 (5 bases). CDR1 and CDR2 from the germline V gene are LGHDT and YNNKEL (reference sequence). V shed 8 bases and J shed 3 bases, with 11 bases lying between them. This CDR3 has 13 amino acids. The CDR3 DNA sequence: TGTGCCAGCGCGACAGCTGACAATCAGCCCCAGCATTTT. Translated: CASATADNQPQHF.

V and J are TRBV19 and TRBJ1-4, with a tentative D call TRBD1 (5 bases). Trimming pared 2 bases from V and 0 bases from J, leaving 16 bases between. The CDR3 runs to 18 residues. In germline, CDR1 is LNHDA, CDR2 SQIVND (reference sequence). The CDR3 DNA reads as TGTGCCAGTAGTATAACCGGGACCGGTTACGCAACTAATGAAAAACTGTTTTTT. Translating gives CASSITGTGYATNEKLFF. Drawing the rest from reference TRBV19 and TRBJ1-4, the complete variable domain is DGGITQSPKYLFRKEGQNVTLSCEQNLNHDAMYWYRQDPGQGLRLIYYSQIVNDFQKGDIAEGYSVSREKKESFPLTVTSAQKNPTAFYLCASSITGTGYATNEKLFFGSGTQLSVL.

This rearrangement joins TRBV3-1 (or the pseudogene TRBV3-2) to TRBJ2-3; D might be TRBD2 (5 bases). CDR1 and CDR2 from the germline V gene are LGHDT and YNNKEL (reference sequence). The CDR3 has 14 residues. V lost 2 bases to trimming and J lost 0 bases, with 6 bases between them. The CDR3 reads CASSQSSSTDTQYF. Written as DNA, the CDR3 is TGTGCCAGCAGCCAATCTAGCAGCACAGATACGCAGTATTTT.

The chain is built from TRBV10-3 and TRBJ2-3; TRBD2 agrees at 10 bases. V gave up 2 bases and J gave up 10 bases; unmatched junction bases: 6. The CDR3 sequence is 14 residues long. Germline-derived CDR1 and CDR2 are ENHRY and SYGVKD. CDR3 residues: CAISEGLAGDPQYF. The CDR3 DNA follows: TGTGCCATCAGTGAGGGCCTAGCGGGGGATCCGCAGTATTTT.